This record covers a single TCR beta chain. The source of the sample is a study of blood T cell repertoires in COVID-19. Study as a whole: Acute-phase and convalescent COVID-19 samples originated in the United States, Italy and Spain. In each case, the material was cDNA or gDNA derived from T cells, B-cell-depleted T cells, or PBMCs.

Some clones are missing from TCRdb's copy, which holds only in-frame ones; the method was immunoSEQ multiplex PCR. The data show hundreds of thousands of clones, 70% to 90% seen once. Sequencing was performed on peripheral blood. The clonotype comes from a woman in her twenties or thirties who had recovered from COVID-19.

The CDR3 is CASSQDLGTSIYEQYF. CDR3 coding DNA: TGCGCCAGCAGCCAAGATCTGGGGACAAGTATTTACGAGCAGTACTTC. V usage is TRBV4-3 and J usage is TRBJ2-7, with D maybe TRBD1 (6 bases). There are 16 residues in the CDR3. With 0 bases removed from V and 4 bases from J, the gap between germline ends came to 16 bases. Germline CDR1 LGHNA, CDR2 YSLEER.